A selection of T cell receptor beta chains follows, all from one sample in a study of cytomegalovirus exposure and HLA in healthy donors. The repertoire was sequenced with immunoSEQ multiplex PCR; TCRdb's copy has only in-frame clones and lacks some. The repertoire consists of around 91,000 clones, with around 80% occurring once and the leading ten covering around 4%. Sequencing input: PBMCs. These receptors all come from a male donor in good health and CMV-seropositive. CDR3s include the opening cysteine and the closing phenylalanine or tryptophan. A D gene is named only where the DNA matches it firmly. A row's size may be missing; if present it is once, few, many or a size class.

TRBV6-5	NA	TRBD1	TRBJ2-7	TGTGCCAGCAGTTACCTGGTGGGACAGGGTAGGAACGAGCAGTACTTC	CASSYLVGQGRNEQYF
TRBV19	NA	TRBD1	TRBJ2-7	TGTGCCAGTACCCCAAGGGGGCGATACGAGCAGTACTTC	CASTPRGRYEQYF
TRBV11-2	NA	TRBD1	TRBJ1-1	TGTGCCAGCAGCTCGACATCGGCCGGGACAGGGATGAACACTGAAGCTTTCTTT	CASSSTSAGTGMNTEAFF
TRBV28	NA	TRBD1	TRBJ1-5	TGTGCCAGCAGTTCTCCGGGACAGGGCCGTCCCCAGCATTTT	CASSSPGQGRPQHF
TRBV9	NA	NA	TRBJ1-1	TGTGCCAGCAGCGTAATGGTAGGGGCGAACACTGAAGCTTTCTTT	CASSVMVGANTEAFF
TRBV19	NA	NA	TRBJ1-1	TGTGCCAGTACCTACAGCACCGCGAACACTGAAGCTTTCTTT	CASTYSTANTEAFF
TRBV29-1	few	NA	TRBJ2-1	TGCAGCGTTGAAGATGGGGAGGCCGATAGCAATGAGCAGTTCTTC	CSVEDGEADSNEQFF
TRBV2	few	NA	TRBJ2-7	TGTGCCATCTCGGTCCTCTACGAGCAGTACTTC	CAISVLYEQYF
TRBV7-2	NA	TRBD1	TRBJ2-2	TGTGCCAGCAGCTCTACGGGGACAGGGGGCGCGGGCACCGGGGAGCTGTTTTTT	CASSSTGTGGAGTGELFF
TRBV11-2	few	TRBD2	TRBJ2-7	TGTGCCAGCAGCCCACCAGCGGGAGTTGACGAGCAGTACTTC	CASSPPAGVDEQYF
TRBV13	NA	NA	TRBJ2-3	TGTGCCAGCAGCTTACCGCTGCGGGACGGACTCACAGATACGCAGTATTTT	CASSLPLRDGLTDTQYF
TRBV6-1	NA	NA	TRBJ1-2	TGTGCCAGCAGTGACGAAATAGGGGGTGGCTACACCTTC	CASSDEIGGGYTF
TRBV7-2	NA	NA	TRBJ1-2	TGTGCCAGCAGCTTAGGGGACACCCTTAACTATGGCTACACCTTC	CASSLGDTLNYGYTF
TRBV5-6	NA	NA	TRBJ1-4	TGTGCCAGCAGCTTGGCAGGGCATGAAAAACTGTTTTTT	CASSLAGHEKLFF
TRBV5-1	NA	NA	TRBJ2-7	TGCGCCAGCAGCTTGGTTCCCGGGGGAGCCTACGAGCAGTACTTC	CASSLVPGGAYEQYF
TRBV4-2	few	TRBD2	TRBJ2-3	TGTGCCAGCAGCCCCTGGGTAGCGGGGTCTGATACGCAGTATTTT	CASSPWVAGSDTQYF
TRBV6-5	few	NA	TRBJ1-3	TGTGCCAGCAGTTACTCTCCATCTGGAAACACCATATATTTT	CASSYSPSGNTIYF
TRBV29-1	NA	TRBD2	TRBJ2-1	TGCAGCGTTGCGGGGGGGAGTTACAATGAGCAGTTCTTC	CSVAGGSYNEQFF
TRBV28	NA	NA	TRBJ2-7	TGTGCCAGCAGTTCACTAGAGTTCAACGAGCAGTACTTC	CASSSLEFNEQYF
TRBV14	NA	TRBD2	TRBJ2-1	TGTGCCAGCCAACTAGCGGGGCAATACAATGAGCAGTTCTTC	CASQLAGQYNEQFF
TRBV2	NA	TRBD2	TRBJ2-7	TGTGCCAGCAGTGAAGCGGTGGGGGGGGGCTCCTACGAGCAGTACTTC	CASSEAVGGGSYEQYF
TRBV29-1	NA	NA	TRBJ2-2	TGCAGCGTTGCACAGGGTACCGGGGAGCTGTTTTTT	CSVAQGTGELFF
TRBV4-2	NA	NA	TRBJ2-7	TGTGCCAGCAGCCAAGAGGCGGGGGCCTCCTACGAGCAGTACTTC	CASSQEAGASYEQYF
TRBV10-3	NA	NA	TRBJ2-7	TGTGCCATCAGTGAGCCTACGCAGGGAAATTACGAGCAGTACTTC	CAISEPTQGNYEQYF
TRBV6-1	NA	NA	TRBJ2-7	TGTGCCAGCAGTGAGGGCAGCCTAACCTACGAGCAGTACTTC	CASSEGSLTYEQYF
TRBV6-1	NA	NA	TRBJ2-3	TGTGCCAGCAGTGCGACATACACAGATACGCAGTATTTT	CASSATYTDTQYF
TRBV4-2	NA	NA	TRBJ1-2	TGTGCCAGCAGCCAAGAAGGAGGGAATCAGGGCTATGGCTACACCTTC	CASSQEGGNQGYGYTF
TRBV9	once	NA	TRBJ2-5	TGTGCCAGCAGCGTCACAAGCGAAGAGACCCAGTACTTC	CASSVTSEETQYF
TRBV27	few	TRBD1	TRBJ1-1	TGTGCCAGCAGTTGGCGACAGGGTTATCAGGACACTGAAGCTTTCTTT	CASSWRQGYQDTEAFF
TRBV5-1	NA	TRBD1	TRBJ1-1	TGCGCCAGCAGCATCGGACAGGCCCGAAGGACTGAAGCTTTCTTT	CASSIGQARRTEAFF
TRBV28	NA	NA	TRBJ2-5	TGTGCCAGCACCGCCCCCGCAGGGGTTCAGACCCAGTACTTC	CASTAPAGVQTQYF
TRBV5-6	NA	NA	TRBJ1-3	TGTGCCAGCAGCTCACAGGGTGGGCGGTCTGGAAACACCATATATTTT	CASSSQGGRSGNTIYF
TRBV18	NA	NA	TRBJ1-1	TGTGCCAGCTCACCAGCCATCAGAAACACTGAAGCTTTCTTT	CASSPAIRNTEAFF
TRBV30	once	NA	TRBJ2-7	TGTGCCTGGAGTCGCAGGGATATCTCCTACGAGCAGTACTTC	CAWSRRDISYEQYF
TRBV5-1	NA	TRBD2	TRBJ2-5	TGCGCCAGCAGCTTGTGGGGACTAGCGGGAGGCCAAGAGACCCAGTACTTC	CASSLWGLAGGQETQYF
TRBV28	NA	NA	TRBJ1-2	TGTGCCAGCCTTAGTGAGGAGTACTATGGCTACACCTTC	CASLSEEYYGYTF
TRBV5-1	few	NA	TRBJ2-3	TGCGCCAGCAGTCGTGGCACAGATACGCAGTATTTT	CASSRGTDTQYF
TRBV7-6	once	TRBD2	TRBJ2-2	TGTGCCAGCAGGAAAAGCGGGAGTAATACCGGGGAGCTGTTTTTT	CASRKSGSNTGELFF
TRBV6-6	NA	NA	TRBJ2-1	TGTGCCAGCGTGCCCTCCCAAGGTAGCGGATACAATGAGCAGTTCTTC	CASVPSQGSGYNEQFF
TRBV11-1	once	NA	TRBJ2-1	TGTGCCAGCAGCTTGGACTGGCTCTACAATGAGCAGTTCTTC	CASSLDWLYNEQFF
TRBV7-9	NA	NA	TRBJ2-5	TGTGCCAGCAGCTTTAGTCAGCTAGCCCAAGAGACCCAGTACTTC	CASSFSQLAQETQYF
TRBV28	NA	TRBD2	TRBJ2-1	TGTGCCAGCAGTACCGGGACTAGCGGGGGGGTTTATGAGCAGTTCTTC	CASSTGTSGGVYEQFF
TRBV19	NA	TRBD1	TRBJ1-5	TGTGCCAGTACCGACAGGGGTTCCAATCAGCCCCAGCATTTT	CASTDRGSNQPQHF
TRBV7-6	NA	NA	TRBJ1-1	TGTGCCAGCAGCTTAACCCCGTCATTAACAGGTAACACTGAAGCTTTCTTT	CASSLTPSLTGNTEAFF
TRBV6-1	few	TRBD1	TRBJ1-5	TGTGCCAGCAGTGAAGCACAGGGGAGCAATCAGCCCCAGCATTTT	CASSEAQGSNQPQHF
TRBV4-1	NA	TRBD1	TRBJ2-3	TGCGCCAGCAGCCAGGGACAGGGGGGCACAGATACGCAGTATTTT	CASSQGQGGTDTQYF
TRBV13	few	TRBD1	TRBJ2-7	TGTGCCAGCAGCCTAGGGGGACAGGCCTCCTACGAGCAGTACTTC	CASSLGGQASYEQYF
TRBV7-8	NA	TRBD2	TRBJ2-2	TGTGCCAGCAGCTTGAGGAGCGGGATCAACACCGGGGAGCTGTTTTTT	CASSLRSGINTGELFF
TRBV6-1	NA	TRBD1	TRBJ2-7	TGTGCCAGCAGTGAATCTGTAGAGGGGGCACGGGAGCAGTACTTC	CASSESVEGAREQYF
TRBV5-6	NA	TRBD2	TRBJ2-3	TGTGCCACCTCTAAGAGTACTAGCGGGAGTCTTTCGGGGACAGATACGCAGTATTTT	CATSKSTSGSLSGTDTQYF